The sequence of this T cell receptor beta chain was determined in a study of chemoradiotherapy in HPV16-positive cancers. Study-level information: A couple of HPV16-positive patients' cells yielded candidate HPV-specific clones and common motifs. General study results and limits: For HPV16-positive patients, expanding HPV-responsive T cells associated with longer recurrence-free survival. Functional assays defining HPV-specific T cells used only a couple of HPV16-positive patients.

Repeated repertoire sampling spanned the course of chemoradiotherapy. The method was immunoSEQ multiplex PCR; TCRdb's version includes in-frame clones alone and lacks a portion of them. The sample includes about 7,800 clones, 55% to 70% of them seen just once. The V gene lost 4 bases and the J gene lost 8 bases, with 22 bases spanning the gap. CDR1 is SGHRS, CDR2 YFSETQ, per germline. The CDR3 totals 16 residues. Notes on this clone: Its antigen remains unidentified.

Sample collection was performed from a patient who underwent chemoradiotherapy. The V call is TRBV5-1, the J call TRBJ1-3; D possibly corresponds to TRBD1 (5 bases). The source of this sequence is a human donor with HPV-associated anogenital cancer. The DNA of the CDR3 is TGCGCCAGCAGCCGCGCTGGCCAGGGCGGGGTTGACACCATATATTTT. Translating gives CASSRAGQGGVDTIYF.